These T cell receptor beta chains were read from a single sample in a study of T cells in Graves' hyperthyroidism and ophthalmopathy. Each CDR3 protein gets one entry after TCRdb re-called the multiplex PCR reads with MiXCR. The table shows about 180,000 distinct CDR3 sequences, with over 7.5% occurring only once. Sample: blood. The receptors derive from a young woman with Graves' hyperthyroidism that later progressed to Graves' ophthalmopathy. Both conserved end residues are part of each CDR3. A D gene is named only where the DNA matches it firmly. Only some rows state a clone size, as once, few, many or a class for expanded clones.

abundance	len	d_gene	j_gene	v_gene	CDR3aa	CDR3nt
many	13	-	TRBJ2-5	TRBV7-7	CASSRRVGETQYF	TGTGCTAGCAGCCGCCGGGTGGGGGAGACCCAGTACTTC
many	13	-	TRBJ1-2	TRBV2	CASTLDLNYGYTF	TGTGCCAGCACTCTTGACCTTAACTATGGCTACACCTTC
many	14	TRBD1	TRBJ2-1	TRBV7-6	CASSSRDRYNEQFF	TGTGCCAGCAGCTCCCGGGACAGATACAATGAGCAGTTCTTC
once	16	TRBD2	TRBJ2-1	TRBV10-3	CAISFRGSGGVNEQFF	TGTGCCATCAGTTTCCGAGGTAGCGGGGGGGTCAATGAGCAGTTCTTC
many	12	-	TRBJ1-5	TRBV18	CASSQSRQHQHF	TGTGCCAGCTCACAATCGCGACAGCACCAGCATTTT
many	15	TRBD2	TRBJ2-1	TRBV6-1	CASSKGLAGGREQFF	TGTGCCAGCAGTAAGGGACTAGCGGGGGGGCGCGAGCAGTTCTTC
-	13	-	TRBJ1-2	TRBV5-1	CASSPEGVDGYTF	TGCGCCAGCAGCCCTGAGGGGGTAGATGGCTACACCTTC
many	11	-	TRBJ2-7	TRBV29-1	CSVETFYEQYF	TGCAGCGTAGAGACTTTCTACGAGCAGTACTTC
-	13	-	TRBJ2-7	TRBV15	CATSRDLAYEQYF	TGTGCCACCAGCAGAGATCTAGCCTACGAGCAGTACTTC
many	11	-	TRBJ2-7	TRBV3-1	CASSRGYEQYF	TGTGCCAGCAGCCGGGGTTACGAGCAGTACTTC
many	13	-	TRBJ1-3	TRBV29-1	CSVGGSSGNTIYF	TGCAGCGTCGGGGGGTCCTCTGGAAACACCATATATTTT
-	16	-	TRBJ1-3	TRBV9	CASSSTWGPSGNTIYF	TGTGCCAGCAGCTCCACTTGGGGGCCCTCTGGAAACACCATATATTTT
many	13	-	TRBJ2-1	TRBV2	CASSDQDDNEQFF	TGTGCCAGCAGTGACCAGGATGATAATGAGCAGTTCTTC
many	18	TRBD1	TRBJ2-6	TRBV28	CASSSLTGTGTGANVLTF	TGTGCCAGCAGTTCCCTTACCGGGACAGGGACCGGGGCCAACGTCCTGACTTTC
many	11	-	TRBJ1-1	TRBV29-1	CGSQGNTEAFF	TGCGGGAGTCAGGGAAACACTGAAGCTTTCTTT
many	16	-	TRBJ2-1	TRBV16	CASSQAGLSSYNEQFF	TGTGCCAGCAGCCAAGCGGGCCTGAGCTCCTACAATGAGCAGTTCTTC
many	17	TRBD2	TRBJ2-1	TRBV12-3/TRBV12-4	CASSLRLAPTSYNEQFF	TGTGCCAGCAGTCTGAGACTAGCGCCCACGTCCTACAATGAGCAGTTCTTC
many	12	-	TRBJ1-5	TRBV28	CASEGENQPQHF	TGTGCCAGCGAGGGGGAGAATCAGCCCCAGCATTTT
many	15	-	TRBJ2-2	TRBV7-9	CASSFGQGDTGELFF	TGTGCCAGCAGCTTCGGGCAGGGAGATACCGGGGAGCTGTTTTTT
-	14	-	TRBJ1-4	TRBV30	CAWSDGGFLEKLFF	TGTGCCTGGAGTGACGGGGGGTTTTTGGAAAAACTGTTTTTT
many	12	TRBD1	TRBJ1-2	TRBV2	CASWTGDYGYTF	TGTGCCAGCTGGACAGGGGACTATGGCTACACCTTC
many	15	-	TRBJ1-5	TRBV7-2	CASSFQDRYNQPQHF	TGTGCCAGCAGCTTCCAAGACAGGTACAATCAGCCCCAGCATTTT
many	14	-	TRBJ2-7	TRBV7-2	CASSPQSGLYEQYF	TGTGCCAGCAGCCCACAGTCAGGGCTTTACGAGCAGTACTTC
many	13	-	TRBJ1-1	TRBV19	CASSTSYEAEAFF	TGTGCCAGTAGTACGAGCTACGAGGCTGAAGCTTTCTTT
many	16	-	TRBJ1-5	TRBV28	CASSLRGGLGGQPQHF	TGTGCCAGCAGTTTAAGGGGCGGTTTAGGGGGTCAGCCCCAGCATTTT
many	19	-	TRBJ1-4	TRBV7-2	CASSLMGPQGASRDEKLFF	TGTGCCAGCAGCTTAATGGGCCCGCAGGGAGCGTCCCGAGATGAAAAACTGTTTTTT
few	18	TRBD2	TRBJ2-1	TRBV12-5	CASGPGLAGGSSYNEQFF	TGTGCTAGTGGTCCGGGACTAGCGGGAGGAAGCTCCTACAATGAGCAGTTCTTC
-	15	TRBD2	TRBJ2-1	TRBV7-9	CASSISGGLNNEQFF	TGTGCCAGCAGCATTAGCGGGGGGCTTAATAATGAGCAGTTCTTC
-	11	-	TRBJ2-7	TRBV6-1	CATKREDEQYF	TGTGCCACCAAGAGGGAGGACGAGCAGTACTTC
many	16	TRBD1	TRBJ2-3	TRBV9	CASSATGTGTTDTQYF	TGTGCCAGCAGCGCTACCGGGACAGGTACCACAGATACGCAGTATTTT
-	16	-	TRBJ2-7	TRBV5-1	CASSLGAAWGLYEQYF	TGCGCCAGCAGCTTGGGGGCCGCTTGGGGCCTGTACGAGCAGTACTTC
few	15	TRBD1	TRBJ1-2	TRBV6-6	CASSYLGQGYYGYTF	TGTGCCAGCAGTTATCTCGGACAGGGCTACTATGGCTACACCTTC
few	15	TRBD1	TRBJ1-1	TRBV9	CASSTSRDREREAFF	TGTGCCAGCAGCACGTCCCGGGACAGGGAACGGGAAGCTTTCTTT
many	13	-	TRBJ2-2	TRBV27	CASSLSGAAELFF	TGTGCCAGCAGTTTATCGGGGGCGGCGGAGCTGTTTTTT
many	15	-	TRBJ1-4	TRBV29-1	CSVEDPEATNEKLFF	TGCAGCGTTGAAGATCCGGAAGCAACTAATGAAAAACTGTTTTTT
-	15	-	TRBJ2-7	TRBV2	CASRAPGHNRNEQYF	TGTGCCAGCAGAGCCCCGGGACATAATCGCAACGAGCAGTACTTC
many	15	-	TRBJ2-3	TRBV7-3	CASSLVGGLTDTQYF	TGTGCCAGCAGCTTGGTGGGGGGCTTGACAGATACGCAGTATTTT
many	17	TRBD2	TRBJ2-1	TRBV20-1	CSATPPWTSGVYNEQFF	TGCAGTGCCACACCCCCTTGGACTAGCGGGGTCTACAATGAGCAGTTCTTC
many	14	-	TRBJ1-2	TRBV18	CASTGQQPTYGYTF	TGTGCCAGTACCGGACAGCAGCCAACCTATGGCTACACCTTC
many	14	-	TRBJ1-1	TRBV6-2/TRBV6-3	CASSPILGTHEAFF	TGTGCCAGCAGCCCCATCCTTGGGACACATGAAGCTTTCTTT
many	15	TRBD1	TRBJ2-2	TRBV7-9	CASSLVWTGTGELFF	TGTGCCAGCAGCTTAGTATGGACAGGCACCGGGGAGCTGTTTTTT
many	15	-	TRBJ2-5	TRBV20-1	CSARGSLPLQETQYF	TGCAGTGCTAGAGGCTCTCTACCGCTCCAAGAGACCCAGTACTTC
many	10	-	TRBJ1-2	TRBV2	CASSEGSYTF	TGTGCCAGCAGTGAAGGGTCCTACACCTTC
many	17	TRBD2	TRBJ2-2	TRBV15	CATSREASGMVTGELFF	TGTGCCACCAGCAGAGAGGCTAGCGGAATGGTGACCGGGGAGCTGTTTTTT
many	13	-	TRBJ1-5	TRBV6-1	CATQQVSNQPQHF	TGTGCCACCCAACAGGTCAGCAATCAGCCCCAGCATTTT
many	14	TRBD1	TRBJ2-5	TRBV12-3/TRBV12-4	CASSPGTGEETQYF	TGTGCCAGCAGTCCAGGGACAGGGGAAGAGACCCAGTACTTC
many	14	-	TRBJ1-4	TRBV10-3	CAISDVDSNEKLFF	TGTGCCATCAGTGACGTGGACAGTAATGAAAAACTGTTTTTT